One and the same sample provided the 20 T cell receptor beta chains below, sequenced in a study of read filtering for tumor transcriptome and immune sequencing. Molecular barcoded adaptors covering alpha/delta and beta/gamma chains were used on about 0.4 ug RNA. From the reads, TCRdb called clonotypes with MiXCR, one entry per CDR3 protein. The sample lists 45,000 to 55,000 distinct CDR3 sequences, approximately 12% seen once, with about 14% in the top ten. Material for sequencing was a population of CD138-negative cells sorted from bone marrow. These receptors came from a donor at least 40 years old with multiple myeloma.

To note about this clonotype: A single base separates this from a much larger clone, so it may be a read error. The rearrangement uses TRBV4-1 and TRBJ2-3, with D possibly matching TRBD2 (6 bases). Germline V gene lookup returns CDR1 MGHRA and CDR2 YSYEKL. This CDR3 has 16 amino acids. CDR3 amino acids: CASSQDGLPSADTPYF. The DNA of the CDR3 is TGCGCCAGCAGCCAAGATGGACTACCGTCGGCAGATACGCCGTATTTT.

This clonotype was seen many times. The chain recombines TRBV29-1 with TRBJ2-7; 9 nucleotides match TRBD2. Germline CDR1 SQVTM, CDR2 ANQGSEA. V shed 0 bases and J 7 bases; nucleotides not matched to a gene: 10. This CDR3 comprises 15 residues. Here the CDR3 DNA reads TGCAGCGTTGAAGATCCCCGCGGGAGGGCCCGAGAGCAGTACTTC. As protein: CSVEDPRGRAREQYF.

This clonotype was seen repeatedly, ten times or more. The chain uses TRBV7-9 and TRBJ1-1; D uncertain. V was trimmed by 5 bases and J by 1 base, leaving 11 bases between them. This CDR3 has 14 residues. Germline V CDR1 and CDR2: SEHNR, FQNEAQ (reference sequence). For the CDR3, the DNA is TGTGCCAGCAGCCCCGGTACGGAGAACACTGAAGCTTTCTTT. Translated: CASSPGTENTEAFF.

Notes on this clonotype: A much larger clone lies one base from this, so it may be a read error. The missing conserved phenylalanine or tryptophan at the end of this CDR3 makes a read error likely. The J gene is TRBJ2-5, the V gene TRBV7-6, with D tentatively TRBD1 (6 bases). V gave up 4 bases and J gave up 2 bases, with 8 bases separating them. Germline CDR1 SGHVS, CDR2 FNYEAQ. This CDR3 is built from 13 residues. CDR3 residues: CASSWTVQETQYL. CDR3 DNA: TGTGCCAGCAGCTGGACAGTTCAAGAGACCCAGTACCTC.

This clonotype has a count of ten or more. J is TRBJ2-3 and V is TRBV24-1; 11 bases match TRBD1. The CDR3 sequence is 16 residues long. Germline-derived CDR1 and CDR2 are KGHDR and SFDVKD. The V and J ends lost 3 bases and 2 bases, in that order; junction bases with no gene match: 3. Here the CDR3 reads CATSDAGQGATDTQYF. The CDR3 DNA reads TGTGCCACCAGTGATGCAGGACAGGGGGCCACAGATACGCAGTATTTT.

This chain joins TRBV12-3 or TRBV12-4 and TRBJ2-1, with D possibly TRBD1 on 5 matching bases. Trimming took off 5 bases at V and 0 bases at J, with 14 bases between the two ends. CDR3 length: 16 residues. The CDR3 reads CASSGRAYGSYNEQFF. Written as DNA, the CDR3 is TGTGCCAGCAGTGGCAGGGCCTATGGCTCCTACAATGAGCAGTTCTTC.

This clonotype was observed at least ten times. The chain joins TRBV5-1 to TRBJ1-1, with a weak D call TRBD1 (6 bases). Germline V gene lookup returns CDR1 SGHRS and CDR2 YFSETQ. The CDR3 loop spans 14 amino acids. Trimming shortened V by 6 bases and J by 6 bases, and 18 bases separated the two germline ends. The CDR3 region has the DNA TGCGCCAGCACCCTTGGGGGGCCCCTCGCTGAAGCTTTCTTT. Translation: CASTLGGPLAEAFF.

The genes are TRBV30 and TRBJ2-1, with D tentatively TRBD1 or TRBD2 (5 bases each). V was clipped by 2 bases and J by 4 bases, with 12 bases between them. This CDR3 spans 14 amino acids. Germline V gene sequence: CDR1 GTSNPN, CDR2 SVGIG (reference sequence). The CDR3 is CAWSPGTAYNEQFF. In DNA form, the CDR3 reads TGTGCCTGGAGTCCCGGGACCGCGTACAATGAGCAGTTCTTC.

As to this clonotype: At one end the junction does not follow the germline gene, possibly because of a read error. This chain uses TRBV3-1 with TRBJ2-2, with D possibly matching TRBD2 (5 bases). The germline V gene has CDR1 LGHDT and CDR2 YNNKEL (reference sequence). The CDR3 runs to 15 residues. CDR3 DNA: TGTGCCAGCAGCCATCTCCCCGTAGCAACCGGGGAGCTGTTTTTC. Its protein product is CASSHLPVATGELFF.

This clonotype has a count of ten or more. This chain joins TRBV4-3 and TRBJ2-1; D gene unclear. Trimming shortened V by 2 bases and J by 0 bases, and 8 bases separated the two germline ends. The CDR3 is made up of 15 amino acids. Germline CDR1 is LGHNA and CDR2 is YSLEER. The chain's CDR3 is CASSQSPDSYNEQFF. CDR3 bases: TGCGCCAGCAGCCAAAGCCCAGACTCCTACAATGAGCAGTTCTTC.

Turning to this clonotype: A much larger clone sits a single nucleotide away, making a read error possible. J is TRBJ2-1 and V is TRBV30; TRBD1 agrees at 7 bases. The CDR3 has 14 amino acids. CDR1 is GTSNPN, CDR2 SVGIG, per germline (reference sequence). After removal of 2 bases from V and 5 bases from J, the junction contained 6 bases not matched to a gene. As DNA, the CDR3 is TGTGCCTGGAGTCCGGACAGGAAAGACAATGAGCAGTTCTTC. Amino acids: CAWSPDRKDNEQFF.

This clonotype was detected many times. The chain employs TRBV7-8 and TRBJ1-1; TRBD1 aligns across 8 bases. Trimming cost V 1 base and J 11 bases; bases outside gene matches: 9. The CDR3 sequence is 14 residues long. Germline loops: CDR1 SGHVS, CDR2 FQNEAQ. The CDR3 region has the DNA TGTGCCAGCAGCTTAGAAGGGACAGGAGCATCGGCTTTCTTT. Amino acid sequence: CASSLEGTGASAFF. Supplemented by reference TRBV7-8 and TRBJ1-1, the full variable domain reads GAGVSQSPRYKVAKRGQDVALRCDPISGHVSLFWYQQALGQGPEFLTYFQNEAQLDKSGLPSDRFFAERPEGSVSTLKIQRTQQEDSAVYLCASSLEGTGASAFFGQGTRLTVV.

This clonotype showed up many times. The J gene is TRBJ2-2, the V gene TRBV18; 9 nucleotides align to TRBD2. Germline V gene sequence: CDR1 KGHSH, CDR2 LQKENI. After removal of 6 bases from V and 2 bases from J, the junction contained 4 bases not matched to a gene. The CDR3 runs 15 residues. The DNA for the CDR3 is TGTGCCAGCTCTCCGACTAGCGGAAACACCGGGGAGCTGTTTTTT. Residues: CASSPTSGNTGELFF.

The table lists this clonotype with many counts. This chain joins TRBV5-1 and TRBJ2-3; 10 bases fit TRBD1. V trimming: 3 bases; J trimming: 3 bases; junction bases outside the gene matches: 4. The length of the CDR3 is 15 residues. Germline lookup yields CDR1 SGHRS and CDR2 YFSETQ. CDR3 region: CASSSRQGATDTQYF. Here the CDR3 DNA reads TGCGCCAGCAGCTCGAGACAGGGGGCAACAGATACGCAGTATTTT.

There are many counts of this clonotype. The CDR3 DNA reads TGTGCCAGCAGACCCCGGGACCAGCCTAGTCTCCGCTACGAGCAGTACTTC. Translation: CASRPRDQPSLRYEQYF. This chain links TRBV6-6 with TRBJ2-7; perhaps D is TRBD1 or TRBD2 (5 bases each). This CDR3 region has 17 residues. V was trimmed by 6 bases and J by 3 bases, leaving 24 bases between them. Per the germline V gene, CDR1 is MNHNY and CDR2 is SVGAGI (reference sequence).

Details on this clonotype: The likely explanation is a read error, given a far larger clone one base away. V and J are TRBV20-1 and TRBJ2-1, with TRBD2 identical over 8 bases. Germline CDR1 and CDR2: DFQATT and SNEGSKA (reference sequence). CDR3 length equals 13 residues. The V segment lost 5 bases and the J segment 10 bases; nucleotides outside the gene matches: 10. The CDR3 DNA sequence: TGCAGTGCTTGGCGGACTAGCTCCTACGAGCAGTTCTTC. Amino acids: CSAWRTSSYEQFF.

Regarding this clonotype: Being one base from a much bigger clone, this may be a read error. The V and J genes are TRBV28 and TRBJ2-2, with D perhaps matching TRBD2 (5 bases). Germline V lookup: CDR1 MDHEN, CDR2 SYDVKM. The CDR3 spans 11 residues. The CDR3 nucleotides read TGTGCCAGCAGTTTGACCGGGGAGCTGTTATTT. Amino acids: CASSLTGELLF.

This clonotype has at least ten counts. The rearrangement joins TRBV20-1 to TRBJ1-1, with TRBD1 matching 7 bases. The CDR3 sequence is 12 residues long. V lost 6 bases and J lost 5; bases outside the gene matches: 6. Germline V gene data show CDR1 as DFQATT and CDR2 as SNEGSKA (reference sequence). The CDR3 region is CSARQGGTEAFF. The CDR3 nucleotides are TGCAGTGCGAGACAGGGAGGAACTGAAGCTTTCTTT.

Many counts were recorded for this clonotype. V gene TRBV4-1 combines with J gene TRBJ2-1; no firm D call. Germline assignment: CDR1 MGHRA and CDR2 YSYEKL. The V end was cut by 1 base, the J end by 10 bases, with 5 bases between. The CDR3 totals 11 residues. The CDR3 protein is CASSQVREQFF. CDR3 DNA sequence: TGCGCCAGCAGCCAAGTACGGGAGCAGTTCTTC.

The chain is built from TRBV19 and TRBJ2-1; D might be TRBD2 (5 bases). Germline V gene sequence: CDR1 LNHDA, CDR2 SQIVND (reference sequence). Trimming removed 6 bases at V and 0 bases at J, with 12 bases between. The CDR3 consists of 15 residues. The CDR3 DNA sequence: TGTGCCAGTAGCCGGGGTTTCAGCTCCTACAATGAGCAGTTCTTC. Protein product: CASSRGFSSYNEQFF.